This paragraph covers one T cell receptor (beta chain) sequence. The target antigen is unknown. This sample stems from a study of graft-versus-host responses after intestinal transplantation. The overall study: The transplants performed in recipients were multivisceral, liver-intestinal, or isolated intestinal. Whole-study results and caveats: Present in recipient marrow, GvH clones included some that appeared first in ileum or blood. In patients with graft-donor T cell macrochimerism, allograft graft-versus-host to host-versus-graft clonal ratios were high.

Libraries were prepared by immunoSEQ multiplex PCR; TCRdb keeps only in-frame clonotypes and omits some of them. This sample has approximately 90,000 clones, with 88% found just once. The germline V gene encodes CDR1 SGHKS and CDR2 YYEKEE (reference sequence). The CDR3 runs to 17 residues. V lost 0 bases, J lost 7 bases, and 14 bases stayed unmatched. The origin of this receptor is a human donor who was the organ donor for an intestinal transplant. The sequences come from unstimulated CD4+ T cells sorted from spleen or lymph node cells, collected before transplant. The V gene is TRBV5-5, the J gene TRBJ2-5; the match to TRBD2 covers 8 bases. CDR3 nucleotide sequence: TGTGCCAGCAGCTTGGGGGCAGCGGGAGCCCTAATTAGGACCCAGTACTTC. This codes for CASSLGAAGALIRTQYF.